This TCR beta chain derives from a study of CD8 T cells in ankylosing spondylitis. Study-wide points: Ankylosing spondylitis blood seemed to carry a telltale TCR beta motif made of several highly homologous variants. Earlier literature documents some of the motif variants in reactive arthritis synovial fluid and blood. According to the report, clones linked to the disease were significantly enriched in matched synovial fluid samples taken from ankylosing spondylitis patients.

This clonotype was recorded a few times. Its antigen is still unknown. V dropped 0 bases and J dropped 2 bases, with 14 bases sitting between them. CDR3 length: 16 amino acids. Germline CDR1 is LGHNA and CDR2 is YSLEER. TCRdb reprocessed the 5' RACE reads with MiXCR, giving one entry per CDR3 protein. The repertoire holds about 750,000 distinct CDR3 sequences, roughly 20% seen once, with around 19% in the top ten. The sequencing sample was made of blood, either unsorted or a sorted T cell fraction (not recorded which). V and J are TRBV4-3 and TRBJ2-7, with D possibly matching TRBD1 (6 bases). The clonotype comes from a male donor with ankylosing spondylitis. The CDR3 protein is CASSQDGVQGAYEQYF. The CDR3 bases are TGCGCCAGCAGCCAAGATGGGGTACAGGGCGCCTACGAGCAGTACTTC.